Below are 9 T cell receptor beta chains sequenced from a single sample in a study of T cells in Graves' hyperthyroidism and ophthalmopathy (dated by TCRdb to between 2017 and 2020). Library method: multiplex PCR. The sequencer was an Illumina HiSeq 2000. The TCR beta CDR3 regions were amplified from RNA transcripts. A first-round RT-PCR of the TCR CDR3 used the HTBI primer set with the Qiagen OneStep RT-PCR kit. TCRdb reprocessed the public reads (quality trimming at Q25 with fastp, clone calling with MiXCR) and kept in-frame beta chains. Records with the same CDR3 protein are collapsed into one entry carrying the most frequent genes and DNA. The table for this sample lists some 650,000 distinct CDR3 sequences; around 16% of them were counted only once. Jointly, the top ten make up roughly 3.4% of the sample. The sample was blood. Source of these receptors: a middle-aged woman with Graves' ophthalmopathy.

V is TRBV6-2 or TRBV6-3 and J is TRBJ2-7; 8 positions match TRBD2. The CDR3 is 19 amino acids. J lost 6 bases, V lost 4 bases, and 23 bases had no gene match. Looked up from germline, CDR1 is MNHEY and CDR2 is SVGEGT. The CDR3 nucleotides are TGTGCCAGCAGTTTCAAGTCGGTGGTGAACGAGGCGGGAGGCCGCGAGCAGTACTTC. Amino acids: CASSFKSVVNEAGGREQYF.

This clonotype has just a few counts. This sequence joins TRBV28 and TRBJ1-5; 7 bases align to TRBD1. This CDR3 comprises 14 residues. V shed 5 bases and J 4 bases; nucleotides not matched to a gene: 5. In germline, CDR1 is MDHEN, CDR2 SYDVKM. The DNA of the CDR3 is TGTGCCAGCAGTAGTGACAGGGCGAATCAGCCCCAGCATTTT. Residues: CASSSDRANQPQHF.

This clonotype was seen ten or more times. The chain joins TRBV5-1 to TRBJ1-2; unclear D gene. This CDR3 has 13 amino acids. The V gene lost 1 base and the J gene lost 7 bases, with 11 bases spanning the gap. The germline V gene encodes CDR1 SGHRS and CDR2 YFSETQ. CDR3 DNA: TGCGCCAGCAGCTTGAGAGGTATTTCTGGCTACACCTTC. This translates into CASSLRGISGYTF.

This clonotype was detected only a few times. The CDR3 coding sequence is TGTGCCAGCGTCGGGGACCGATTGAGCTCCTACAATGAGCAGTTCTTC. Translating gives CASVGDRLSSYNEQFF. This chain uses TRBV10-3 with TRBJ2-1; D assignment may be TRBD1 or TRBD2 (5 bases each). CDR1 and CDR2 from the germline V gene are ENHRY and SYGVKD. Trimming removed 10 bases at V and 0 bases at J, with 19 bases between. The CDR3 is 16 amino acids.

In nucleotides, the CDR3 is TGTGCCAGCACAGACGAGGCTGAAGCTTTCTTT. This gives the protein CASTDEAEAFF. J is TRBJ1-1 and V is TRBV6-1; D gene uncertain. CDR3 size: 11 residues. CDR1 and CDR2 (germline): MNHNS, SASEGT. Trimming pared 7 bases from V and 6 bases from J, leaving 9 bases between.

Many counts were recorded for this clonotype. The chain uses TRBV13 and TRBJ1-1, with unresolved D. Trimming cost V 1 base and J 10 bases, with 10 bases left between them. This CDR3 spans 12 amino acids. Germline V gene sequence: CDR1 PRHDT, CDR2 FYEKMQ (reference sequence). The CDR3 is CASSLEPSRAFF. The CDR3 nucleotides are TGTGCCAGCAGCTTAGAACCTAGCCGAGCTTTCTTT.

This clonotype has a handful of counts. A much larger clone sits a single nucleotide away, making a read error possible. J is TRBJ2-7 and V is TRBV5-5; D may be TRBD2 (5 bases). Germline CDR1 SGHKS, CDR2 YYEKEE (reference sequence). This CDR3 region has 15 residues. CDR3 sequence: CACSLAPRRQYEQYF. CDR3 bases: TGTGCCTGCAGCTTGGCCCCCAGGAGGCAATACGAGCAGTACTTC.

This clonotype was seen repeatedly, ten times or more. The genes are TRBV6-2 or TRBV6-3 and TRBJ2-3, with D possibly TRBD2 on 5 matching bases. Between the trimmed V and J ends, which lost 5 bases and 4 bases, there was a span of 16 bases. CDR3 length equals 15 residues. CDR1 and CDR2 (germline): MNHEY, SVGEGT. CDR3 DNA sequence: TGTGCCAGCAGTCATCCAGGTTCCGGGGCAGATACGCAGTATTTT. Protein sequence: CASSHPGSGADTQYF.

This clonotype was detected only a few times. The junction departs from the called germline gene at one end, perhaps through a read error. The chain carries TRBV18 and TRBJ2-1, with unresolved D. Germline CDR1 and CDR2: KGHSH and LQKENI. This CDR3 is built from 13 residues. The CDR3 protein is CASPPSLTNEQFF. For the CDR3, the DNA is TGTGCCAGCCCACCATCCCTGACGAATGAGCAGTTCTTC.